Sequencing of this T cell receptor beta chain was carried out in a study of vaccination and CD4 T cells after COVID-19. Study observations and caveats: Spike mono-reactivity was shown by 304 of 307 vaccine-specific clones in convalescent patients.

Regarding treatment: roughly 10-day PBMC culture with coronavirus spike peptide pools or control peptides (ViraFEST assay). An Oncomine TCR Beta short-read assay was used to sequence the DNA from cultured CD4+ T cells. CD4+ T cells were cultured, and genomic DNA was extracted from them. TCRdb reprocessed the PCR reads via MiXCR and lists one record per CDR3 protein. This table holds around 20,000 distinct CDR3 sequences, about 38% found once. Trimming removed 5 bases at V and 1 base at J, with 14 bases between. The CDR3 spans 15 residues. This clonotype turned up a few times. Its target is not known. The receptor's source is a human donor who received a COVID-19 vaccine. J is TRBJ2-5 and V is TRBV12-3 or TRBV12-4; D is undetermined. The sequencing here drew on CD4+ T cells from blood, cultured in vitro, taken before SARS-CoV-2 vaccination. CDR3 sequence reads: CASSPTTLPQETQYF. The CDR3 DNA follows: TGTGCCAGCAGTCCTACTACCCTACCCCAAGAGACCCAGTACTTC.